The 18 T cell receptor beta chains below come from one sample, sequenced in a study of CD8 T cells in ankylosing spondylitis. TCRdb re-called the 5' RACE reads with MiXCR, one entry per CDR3 protein. Seen here are about 150,000 distinct CDR3 sequences, under 45% observed once, and the top ten hold approximately 16%. The sample taken for sequencing was synovial fluid, either unsorted or a sorted T cell fraction (not recorded which). These receptors were obtained from a male donor with ankylosing spondylitis.

The V and J genes are TRBV28 and TRBJ1-2; no definite D call. Per the germline V gene, CDR1 is MDHEN and CDR2 is SYDVKM. The CDR3 is 17 residues long. Trimming stripped 3 bases from V and 4 bases from J, with 21 bases between. CDR3 in DNA: TGTGCCAGCAGTTTTTTTTTGTGGGAAATACGGAGCTATGGCTACACCTTC. Protein: CASSFFLWEIRSYGYTF.

This chain uses TRBV4-1 with TRBJ1-5; tentative D call: TRBD1 (6 bases). Per germline, CDR1 MGHRA and CDR2 YSYEKL. Between the trimmed V and J ends, which lost 0 bases and 6 bases, there was a span of 15 bases. The CDR3 totals 16 residues. For the CDR3, the DNA is TGCGCCAGCAGCCAAGATTTTGTGACAGGTTTTCAGCCCCAGCATTTT. The encoded protein is CASSQDFVTGFQPQHF.

The chain is built from TRBV7-9 and TRBJ2-3, with D possibly matching TRBD1 (6 bases). CDR3 length: 16 residues. Trimming pared 2 bases from V and 6 bases from J, leaving 18 bases between. Germline CDR1 is SEHNR and CDR2 is FQNEAQ (reference sequence). The DNA of the CDR3 is TGTGCCAGCAGCTTACCTAGACAGGTCCCGTGGGATACGCAGTATTTT. It encodes CASSLPRQVPWDTQYF.

This chain connects TRBV20-1 to TRBJ1-1; D remains ambiguous. CDR1 and CDR2 (germline): DFQATT, SNEGSKA (reference sequence). Trimming pared 5 bases from V and 3 bases from J, leaving 4 bases between. This CDR3 is built from 10 residues. This CDR3 is CSAWDTEAFF. CDR3 DNA: TGCAGTGCTTGGGACACTGAAGCTTTCTTT.

The chain links TRBV4-1 to TRBJ2-1, with D possibly being TRBD2 (5 bases). CDR1 is MGHRA, CDR2 YSYEKL, per germline. The CDR3 runs 15 residues. The germline V and J ends were trimmed by 4 bases and 7 bases, with 17 bases remaining between them. The DNA of the CDR3 is TGCGCCAGCAGCCCGGTCCACCAATCGGGGAATGAGCAGTTCTTC. It encodes CASSPVHQSGNEQFF.

At least ten counts were recorded for this clonotype. V usage is TRBV9 and J usage is TRBJ1-3, with 10 bases identical to TRBD1. The V gene end was trimmed by 2 bases and the J gene end by 2 bases; junction bases not matched to a gene: 7. The length of the CDR3 is 17 residues. Germline loops: CDR1 SGDLS, CDR2 YYNGEE. CDR3 loop: CASSVTGTGAPGNTIYF. The CDR3 region has the DNA TGTGCCAGCAGCGTCACCGGGACAGGGGCTCCTGGAAACACCATATATTTT. Variable domain in full (rest from reference TRBV9 and TRBJ1-3): DSGVTQTPKHLITATGQRVTLRCSPRSGDLSVYWYQQSLDQGLQFLIQYYNGEERAKGNILERFSAQQFPDLHSELNLSSLELGDSALYFCASSVTGTGAPGNTIYFGEGSWLTVV.

There are many counts of this clonotype. This chain joins TRBV7-9 and TRBJ1-5; maybe TRBD1 (5 bases). Germline CDR1 reads SEHNR; CDR2 reads FQNEAQ (reference sequence). Trimming stripped 5 bases from V and 0 bases from J, with 11 bases between. There are 15 residues in the CDR3. The CDR3 reads CASSPGTYSNQPQHF. CDR3 bases: TGTGCCAGCAGCCCCGGGACCTATAGCAATCAGCCCCAGCATTTT.

CDR3 DNA: TGTGCCAGCAGCTTACGGGGGCCGACAGGTACTAATGAAAAACTGTTTTTT. Residues: CASSLRGPTGTNEKLFF. V and J are TRBV7-9 and TRBJ1-4; tentative D call: TRBD1 (6 bases). The CDR3 is 17 amino acids. Germline-derived CDR1 and CDR2 are SEHNR and FQNEAQ (reference sequence). The V gene lost 2 bases and the J gene lost 2 bases, with 15 bases spanning the gap.

The V call is TRBV4-1, the J call TRBJ1-5; D not resolved. There are 14 residues in the CDR3. Germline CDR1 and CDR2: MGHRA and YSYEKL. The V and J ends lost 1 base and 2 bases respectively, with 6 bases between them. The CDR3, as DNA: TGCGCCAGCAGCCAAGTTACAGGCAATCAGCCCCAGCATTTT. This codes for CASSQVTGNQPQHF.

CDR3 loop: CASSYRPPGQGYNQPQHF. CDR3 DNA sequence: TGTGCCAGCAGTTATCGGCCCCCCGGACAGGGTTACAATCAGCCCCAGCATTTT. The chain uses TRBV12-3 or TRBV12-4 and TRBJ1-5, with 8 bases fitting TRBD1. The CDR3 totals 18 residues. The V and J ends lost 4 bases and 3 bases, in that order; junction bases with no gene match: 14.

The chain employs TRBV28 and TRBJ2-2; D is ambiguous. The CDR3 consists of 14 residues. V shed 3 bases and J shed 4 bases, with 9 bases lying between them. Looked up from germline, CDR1 is MDHEN and CDR2 is SYDVKM. As DNA, the CDR3 is TGTGCCAGCAGTTTCCTTCTGGGCACCGGGGAGCTGTTTTTT. Amino acid sequence: CASSFLLGTGELFF. Filled out from reference TRBV28 and TRBJ2-2, the complete variable domain reads DVKVTQSSRYLVKRTGEKVFLECVQDMDHENMFWYRQDPGLGLRLIYFSYDVKMKEKGDIPEGYSVSREKKERFSLILESASTNQTSMYLCASSFLLGTGELFFGEGSRLTVL.

J is TRBJ2-5 and V is TRBV7-9; 7 positions agree with TRBD2. CDR1 is SEHNR, CDR2 FQNEAQ, per germline (reference sequence). The V and J ends lost 6 bases and 5 bases, in that order; junction bases with no gene match: 9. The CDR3 totals 14 residues. CDR3 region: CASRLPTSTETQYF. The CDR3 DNA follows: TGTGCCAGCAGACTTCCGACTAGCACGGAGACCCAGTACTTC.

The chain uses TRBV18 and TRBJ1-2; no clear D. Germline CDR1 is KGHSH and CDR2 is LQKENI. This CDR3 has 15 residues. The germline V and J ends were trimmed by 3 bases and 1 base, with 12 bases remaining between them. The CDR3 loop is CASSPYGVFNYGYTF. The DNA of the CDR3 is TGTGCCAGCTCACCCTATGGCGTGTTTAACTATGGCTACACCTTC.

The rearrangement links TRBV29-1 to TRBJ2-2; the match to TRBD1 covers 10 bases. Germline V gene sequence: CDR1 SQVTM, CDR2 ANQGSEA. The CDR3 length is 15 residues. J was trimmed by 1 base and V by 3 bases; bases with no gene match: 2. CDR3 coding DNA: TGCAGCGTTGACGGACAGGGGGGGAACACCGGGGAGCTGTTTTTT. Protein sequence: CSVDGQGGNTGELFF.

This clonotype was seen only once. The rearrangement links TRBV9 to TRBJ2-1, with 9 nucleotides matching TRBD2. The junction had 11 bases not matched to a gene; V was cut back by 1 base and J by 3 bases. Per germline, CDR1 SGDLS and CDR2 YYNGEE. The CDR3 sequence is 18 residues long. Here the CDR3 reads CASSVSPRLAGIYNEQFF. The CDR3 DNA reads as TGTGCCAGCAGCGTATCCCCAAGGCTAGCGGGGATCTACAATGAGCAGTTCTTC.

The chain has TRBV12-3 or TRBV12-4 and TRBJ2-3; perhaps TRBD1 as D (6 bases). The CDR3 covers 16 residues. Deletions cut 6 bases from V and 3 bases from J, with 19 bases between. CDR3 sequence reads: CASSRGQTKVTDTQYF. In DNA form, the CDR3 reads TGTGCCAGCAGCCGCGGACAGACGAAAGTGACAGATACGCAGTATTTT.

In its sample, this clonotype was seen a few times. The chain employs TRBV4-2 and TRBJ1-5; no clear D gene. CDR1 is LGHNA, CDR2 YNFKEQ, per germline. CDR3 length: 14 amino acids. Trimming took 3 bases from V and 5 from J, leaving 11 bases between them. CDR3 protein: CASSQRQDYQPQHF. The CDR3, as DNA: TGTGCCAGCAGCCAGAGGCAGGACTATCAGCCCCAGCATTTT.

This clonotype was picked up a small number of times. V gene TRBV29-1 combines with J gene TRBJ2-6; weak D call: TRBD2 (6 bases). V was cut by 0 bases and J by 2 bases, with 14 bases left in between. Germline CDR1 and CDR2: SQVTM and ANQGSEA. The CDR3 sequence is 17 residues long. The CDR3 DNA reads as TGCAGCGTTGAAGAGTGGAGGGGTCTACCTGGGGCCAACGTCCTGACTTTC. It specifies CSVEEWRGLPGANVLTF.